Following are 10 T cell receptor beta chains from one sample sequenced in a study of OX40 agonist ivuxolimab in advanced cancers. Profiling relied on immunoSEQ multiplex PCR, and the TCRdb table lists in-frame clones only, not all of them. The sample has fewer than 100,000 clones, roughly 86% seen once. Material: CD4+ or CD8+ T cells sorted from blood, obtained in a trial of the OX40 agonist ivuxolimab. These receptors all come from an adult with an advanced solid tumor such as melanoma, head and neck, liver or kidney cancer.

In this sample, this clone turned up once. The chain is built from TRBV9 and TRBJ1-5, with 8 nucleotides matching TRBD1. Trimming cost V 4 bases and J 4 bases; bases outside gene matches: 4. Per germline, CDR1 SGDLS and CDR2 YYNGEE. The CDR3 has 14 residues. CDR3 DNA: TGTGCCAGCAGCAGAGGACAGGGTAATCAGCCCCAGCATTTT. Protein: CASSRGQGNQPQHF.

About this clone itself: This CDR3 fails to terminate in the conserved phenylalanine or tryptophan, so it likely reflects a read error. No DNA is shown, since the ends of the CDR3 on it are uncertain; the CDR3 is the one TCRdb lists. The rearrangement links TRBV5-6 to TRBJ1-2; no DNA check was done on the table's D call, TRBD1. Germline V lookup: CDR1 SGHDT, CDR2 YYEEEE. The CDR3 is made up of 13 amino acids, end residues included. CDR3 in amino acids: CASSRLTGTGESV.

This clone was observed once. V gene TRBV12-5 combines with J gene TRBJ1-5; unclear D gene. Trimming took 7 bases from V and 9 from J, leaving 16 bases between them. The CDR3 sequence is 13 residues long. CDR1 LGHNT and CDR2 FRNRAP come from the germline V gene. CDR3: CASASRWDLPQHF. The DNA of the CDR3 is TGTGCTAGTGCCTCGCGTTGGGATCTGCCCCAGCATTTT. Complete variable domain (other parts from reference TRBV12-5 and TRBJ1-5): DARVTQTPRHKVTEMGQEVTMRCQPILGHNTVFWYRQTMMQGLELLAYFRNRAPLDDSGMPKDRFSAEMPDATLATLKIQPSEPRDSAVYFCASASRWDLPQHFGDGTRLSIL.

CDR3 nucleotides: TGTGCCAGCAGTGAAAGACTAGCGGGAGGAGAGACCCAGTACTTC. As protein: CASSERLAGGETQYF. The chain joins TRBV2 to TRBJ2-5, with 13 positions matching TRBD2. From germline, CDR1 is SNHLY and CDR2 FYNNEI. Germline trimming cut 2 bases from V and 4 bases from J; bases unmatched to any gene: 1. The CDR3 sequence is 15 residues long.

The V call is TRBV15, the J call TRBJ2-1, with 10 bases aligning to TRBD2. CDR1 LNHNV and CDR2 YYDKDF come from the germline V gene (reference sequence). V trimming: 5 bases; J trimming: 3 bases; junction bases outside the gene matches: 4. CDR3 size: 15 residues. The CDR3 coding sequence is TGTGCCACCAGCGATGGACTAGCGGACTACAATGAGCAGTTCTTC. Its protein product is CATSDGLADYNEQFF.

The V and J genes are TRBV6-1 and TRBJ1-2; TRBD1 agrees at 8 bases. The length of the CDR3 is 15 residues. The J segment lost 0 bases and the V segment lost 6 bases, leaving 6 bases of the junction unmatched. CDR1 and CDR2 from the germline V gene are MNHNS and SASEGT. In nucleotides, the CDR3 is TGTGCCAGCAGGAGGGACAGGTCCTCTAACTATGGCTACACCTTC. Protein sequence: CASRRDRSSNYGYTF.

V gene TRBV2 combines with J gene TRBJ2-7; D not certain. Between the trimmed V and J ends, which lost 3 bases and 3 bases, there was a span of 12 bases. The CDR3 has 14 amino acids. Germline V gene data show CDR1 as SNHLY and CDR2 as FYNNEI. Written as DNA, the CDR3 is TGTGCCAGCAGTGAGTCGAGACTGAGCTACGAGCAGTACTTC. This codes for CASSESRLSYEQYF.

A few counts support this clone. The chain is built from TRBV30 and TRBJ1-3; the D gene is possibly TRBD1 (6 bases). CDR3 size: 15 residues. Germline V gene lookup returns CDR1 GTSNPN and CDR2 SVGIG (reference sequence). With 2 bases removed from V and 3 bases from J, the gap between germline ends came to 14 bases. CDR3 loop: CAWSRWGLGGNTIYF. CDR3 coding DNA: TGTGCCTGGAGTAGGTGGGGGCTAGGTGGAAACACCATATATTTT.

This chain connects TRBV27 to TRBJ1-1; D possibly corresponds to TRBD1 (6 bases). Trimming stripped 9 bases from V and 1 base from J, with 18 bases between. The length of the CDR3 is 15 residues. Germline values: CDR1 MNHEY, CDR2 SMNVEV (reference sequence). This CDR3 reads CASAMGALPNTEAFF. CDR3 sequence (DNA): TGTGCCAGTGCTATGGGGGCACTACCGAACACTGAAGCTTTCTTT.

This clone was seen only once. The chain is built from TRBV20-1 and TRBJ1-2; D gene unclear. Trimming took off 5 bases at V and 2 bases at J, with 6 bases between the two ends. The CDR3 is 11 residues long. Germline CDR1 and CDR2: DFQATT and SNEGSKA (reference sequence). DNA for the CDR3: TGCAGTGCTCTCGGAAACTATGGCTACACCTTC. Amino acids: CSALGNYGYTF.